This T cell receptor (beta chain) was retrieved from a study of cytomegalovirus exposure and HLA in healthy donors. It was with 60 Vbeta and 13 Jbeta primers that the PCR ran. Assay: immunoSEQ multiplex PCR; the TCRdb copy retains only in-frame clones and omits some. The sample contains around 110,000 clones, around three fifths of which appear only once. CDR3 length: 13 residues. V lost 6 bases and J lost 3, with 12 bases in between. CDR1 is MNHEY and CDR2 is SVGAGI in the germline V gene. The receptor's source is a woman in her thirties or forties in good health and CMV-seropositive. The chain employs TRBV6-5 and TRBJ2-7; possible D gene TRBD2, 6 bases. The sequenced sample consisted of PBMCs. The DNA of the CDR3 is TGTGCCAGCAGCCCCTGGGGGGACTACGAGCAGTACTTC. This encodes CASSPWGDYEQYF.